The present T cell receptor (beta chain) was sequenced within a study of long-term antiretroviral therapy in people with HIV. The immunoSEQ assay was v3.0, run at survey level. Measured with immunoSEQ multiplex PCR; TCRdb has only the in-frame clones, and not every one. Among about 28,000 clones, roughly 78% were seen once, and the ten largest hold about a tenth. Findings of the study overall: The study found that diversity rose after ART but stayed below transplant donor controls.

A note on this clone: Its antigen is not known.

Germline CDR1 and CDR2: MGHRA and YSYEKL. The V and J ends lost 2 bases and 10 bases, in that order; junction bases with no gene match: 7. The CDR3 sequence is 15 residues long. This chain uses TRBV4-1 with TRBJ2-1; 11 positions agree with TRBD2. The sequence was obtained from a man aged 18 to 30 with HIV. The source was unsorted PBMCs, collected 1.5 years before starting antiretroviral therapy. The CDR3 spells CASSQTSGGSLEQFF. The CDR3 nucleotides are TGCGCCAGCAGCCAAACTAGCGGGGGTAGCCTGGAGCAGTTCTTC.